The 13 T cell receptor beta chains in this list originate from one sample, sequenced in a study of cytomegalovirus exposure and HLA in healthy donors. Produced via immunoSEQ multiplex PCR; TCRdb's table is partial and in-frame only. The sample yields some 220,000 clones, around nine tenths seen once. Sequenced material: PBMCs. The receptor source for this set is a young woman in good health and CMV-seronegative.

The rearrangement uses TRBV27 and TRBJ2-5; 10 nucleotides match TRBD2. V shed 5 bases and J 5 bases; nucleotides not matched to a gene: 8. The germline V gene has CDR1 MNHEY and CDR2 SMNVEV (reference sequence). The CDR3 contains 15 residues. The CDR3 sequence: CASSPKAGGRETQYF. CDR3 coding DNA: TGTGCCAGCAGTCCGAAAGCGGGAGGGAGGGAGACCCAGTACTTC.

The CDR3 sequence is CASSGRGYNEQFF. CDR3 sequence (DNA): TGCGCCAGCTCCGGGAGAGGCTACAATGAGCAGTTCTTC. The chain combines TRBV4-1 with TRBJ2-1, with D tentatively TRBD2 (6 bases). Trimming left V 8 bases short and J 3 bases short, with 11 bases between. The CDR3 runs to 13 residues. Germline V gene lookup returns CDR1 MGHRA and CDR2 YSYEKL.

The chain carries TRBV6-6 and TRBJ1-4; 8 nucleotides match TRBD1. The CDR3 has 12 residues. The germline V gene encodes CDR1 MNHNY and CDR2 SVGAGI (reference sequence). Germline trimming cut 6 bases from V and 12 bases from J; bases unmatched to any gene: 6. CDR3 DNA: TGTGCCAGCAGCCACAGGGGGGAGGAACTGTTTTTT. Its translation is CASSHRGEELFF.

J is TRBJ2-1 and V is TRBV27, with 8 bases fitting TRBD2. Germline values: CDR1 MNHEY, CDR2 SMNVEV (reference sequence). V shed 4 bases, J shed 0 bases, and the junction held 14 bases outside the gene matches. The CDR3 is 19 amino acids. The CDR3 nucleotides read TGTGCCAGCAGTTCCCTCCCCCTAACTAGCGGAGGCTCCTACAATGAGCAGTTCTTC. Its translation: CASSSLPLTSGGSYNEQFF.

This chain connects TRBV25-1 to TRBJ2-2; 8 bases are shared with TRBD2. The trim removed 0 bases at V and 1 base at J, leaving 1 base unmatched. This CDR3 comprises 16 residues. In germline, CDR1 is MGHDK, CDR2 SYGVNS. CDR3 DNA sequence: TGTGCCAGCAGTGAATACCTAGCGGGGAACACCGGGGAGCTGTTTTTT. Translating it yields CASSEYLAGNTGELFF.

The CDR3 protein is CATHKGTGANTEAFF. The CDR3, as DNA: TGTGCCACCCACAAGGGAACAGGGGCGAACACTGAAGCTTTCTTT. The V call is TRBV6-1, the J call TRBJ1-1; 7 bases agree with TRBD1. Germline CDR1 MNHNS, CDR2 SASEGT. V shed 10 bases and J 1 base; nucleotides not matched to a gene: 12. This CDR3 is built from 15 residues.

The chain combines TRBV28 with TRBJ1-1; D is possibly TRBD1 (5 bases). The V gene's germline CDR1 is MDHEN and CDR2 SYDVKM. The CDR3 contains 14 residues. V lost 5 bases, J lost 1 base, and 11 bases lay in between. The CDR3 coding sequence is TGTGCCAGCAGTCCCGGGACTCAGAACACTGAAGCTTTCTTT. Its translation is CASSPGTQNTEAFF.

The V and J genes are TRBV19 and TRBJ2-1; D gene uncertain. Per the germline V gene, CDR1 is LNHDA and CDR2 is SQIVND (reference sequence). The CDR3 spans 13 residues. Deletions cut 5 bases from V and 6 bases from J, with 11 bases between. CDR3 protein: CASSPMGLNEQFF. CDR3 nucleotides: TGTGCCAGTAGTCCGATGGGCCTCAATGAGCAGTTCTTC.

The V gene is TRBV2, the J gene TRBJ1-2; maybe TRBD1 (5 bases). CDR1 is SNHLY, CDR2 FYNNEI, per germline. The CDR3 runs to 14 residues. The V gene lost 4 bases and the J gene lost 5 bases, with 14 bases spanning the gap. The CDR3, as DNA: TGTGCCAGCAGTGGGGGCCACCAACCTTATGGCTACACCTTC. Translation gives CASSGGHQPYGYTF.

The chain couples TRBV5-6 to TRBJ1-4; 7 bases are shared with TRBD1. Per the germline V gene, CDR1 is SGHDT and CDR2 is YYEEEE. This CDR3 spans 16 amino acids. V lost 3 bases, J lost 3 bases, and 8 bases stayed unmatched. The CDR3 spells CASSSRGWLANEKLFF. The CDR3 coding sequence is TGTGCCAGCAGCTCCAGGGGGTGGTTGGCTAATGAAAAACTGTTTTTT.

V and J are TRBV11-2 and TRBJ2-5; TRBD1 might be the D (6 bases). Germline CDR1 SGHAT, CDR2 FQNNGV. Trimming took 3 bases from V and 5 from J, leaving 16 bases between them. CDR3 length: 15 residues. The CDR3 region has the DNA TGTGCCAGCAGCTTCAAACAGGGTTTAGGCGAGACCCAGTACTTC. Translating gives CASSFKQGLGETQYF.

The chain couples TRBV28 to TRBJ1-2, with TRBD1 as a possible D gene (5 bases). Germline V lookup: CDR1 MDHEN, CDR2 SYDVKM. This CDR3 has 16 amino acids. Trimming pared 3 bases from V and 4 bases from J, leaving 18 bases between. This chain's CDR3 is CASSLGHGGPFYGYTF. CDR3 DNA sequence: TGTGCCAGCAGTTTGGGGCACGGGGGTCCGTTCTATGGCTACACCTTC.

The chain recombines TRBV6-5 with TRBJ2-7, with 7 bases aligning to TRBD1. V dropped 5 bases and J dropped 1; count of bases not matched to a gene: 5. The germline V gene has CDR1 MNHEY and CDR2 SVGAGI. The CDR3 covers 14 residues. DNA for the CDR3: TGTGCCAGCAGTAGGGGGCGGGCTTCCTACGAGCAGTACTTC. It specifies CASSRGRASYEQYF.